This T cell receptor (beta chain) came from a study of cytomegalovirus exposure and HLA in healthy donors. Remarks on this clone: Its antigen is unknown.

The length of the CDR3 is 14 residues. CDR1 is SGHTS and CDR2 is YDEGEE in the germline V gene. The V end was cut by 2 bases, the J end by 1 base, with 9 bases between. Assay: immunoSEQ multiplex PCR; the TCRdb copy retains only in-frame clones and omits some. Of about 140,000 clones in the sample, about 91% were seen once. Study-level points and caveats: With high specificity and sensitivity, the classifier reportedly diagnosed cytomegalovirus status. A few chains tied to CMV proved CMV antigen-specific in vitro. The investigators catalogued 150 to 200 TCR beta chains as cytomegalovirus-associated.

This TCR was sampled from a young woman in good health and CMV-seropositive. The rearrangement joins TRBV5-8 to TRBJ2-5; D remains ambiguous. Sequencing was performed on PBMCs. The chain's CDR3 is CASSLWLVQETQYF. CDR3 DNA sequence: TGTGCCAGCAGCTTATGGCTAGTCCAAGAGACCCAGTACTTC.